One and the same sample provided the 19 T cell receptor beta chains below, sequenced in a study of shared clonotypes between healthy human individuals. Repertoires were generated with immunoSEQ multiplex PCR, while TCRdb's copy carries only in-frame clones and drops some. This sample carries some 1,600,000 clones, 95% to 99% of them seen once, and the ten largest clones take approximately 0.44%. What was sequenced was naive CD4+ T cells sorted from blood. Specified subset: CD45RA+ positively selected. These receptors all come from a man aged 25-45 years in good health.

In its sample, this clone was seen once. The CDR3 nucleotides are TGTGCCAGCAAAGCAGCAGGTGGTGAGCAGTTCTTC. Its protein is CASKAAGGEQFF. The rearrangement uses TRBV27 and TRBJ2-1; D is uncertain. CDR1 and CDR2 from the germline V gene are MNHEY and SMNVEV (reference sequence). This CDR3 contains 12 residues. V was trimmed by 7 bases and J by 9 bases, leaving 13 bases between them.

The rearrangement uses TRBV5-4 and TRBJ1-5; D uncertain. This CDR3 region has 14 residues. Trimming cost V 0 bases and J 5 bases, with 9 bases left between them. Germline assignment: CDR1 SGHNT and CDR2 YYREEE (reference sequence). The CDR3 loop reads CASSLGPVDQPQHF. The CDR3 coding sequence is TGTGCCAGCAGCTTGGGCCCAGTGGATCAGCCCCAGCATTTT.

The genes are TRBV6-5 and TRBJ2-5; 8 nucleotides match TRBD1. V trimming: 6 bases; J trimming: 6 bases; junction bases outside the gene matches: 12. The CDR3 is 15 amino acids. Germline V gives CDR1 MNHEY, CDR2 SVGAGI. The CDR3 sequence: CASSAQGVDVKTQYF. The DNA for the CDR3 is TGTGCCAGCAGCGCACAGGGGGTCGACGTAAAGACCCAGTACTTC.

A single count supports this clone. CDR3 bases: TGTGCCAGCAGCTTAGTTCTAGAGGGGTTGGCTGAGCAGTTCTTC. Translated: CASSLVLEGLAEQFF. V is TRBV7-2 and J is TRBJ2-1; the D gene could be TRBD1 or TRBD2 (5 bases each). V lost 1 base to trimming and J lost 9 bases, with 16 bases between them. The CDR3 length is 15 residues. Germline assignment: CDR1 SGHTA and CDR2 FQGNSA.

The rearrangement uses TRBV20-1 and TRBJ1-3; D remains unclear. CDR1 is DFQATT, CDR2 SNEGSKA, per germline (reference sequence). Trimming stripped 4 bases from V and 4 bases from J, with 5 bases between. The CDR3 sequence is 11 residues long. The CDR3 region is CSAINGNTIYF. The CDR3 DNA reads as TGCAGTGCTATAAACGGAAACACCATATATTTT.

The CDR3 coding sequence is TGTGCCAGCAGCCCGGGACTAGGCTACGAGCAGTACTTC. It codes for CASSPGLGYEQYF. The rearrangement joins TRBV6-4 to TRBJ2-7; TRBD2 matches at 8 bases. CDR1 MRHNA and CDR2 SNTAGT come from the germline V gene. The CDR3 extends over 13 amino acids. V gave up 6 bases and J gave up 3 bases; unmatched junction bases: 4.

The table lists this clone with a count of one. This rearrangement joins TRBV2 to TRBJ2-7; 9 nucleotides match TRBD1. CDR1 SNHLY and CDR2 FYNNEI come from the germline V gene. After removal of 4 bases from V and 5 bases from J, the junction contained 0 bases not matched to a gene. There are 12 residues in the CDR3. The CDR3 here is CASSGTGDEQYF. CDR3 coding DNA: TGTGCCAGCAGTGGGACAGGGGACGAGCAGTACTTC.

The V call is TRBV27, the J call TRBJ2-1; 10 nucleotides line up with TRBD2. V lost 3 bases and J lost 9; bases outside the gene matches: 20. Germline V lookup: CDR1 MNHEY, CDR2 SMNVEV (reference sequence). CDR3 length equals 19 residues. This CDR3 reads CASSFRDRRIDGTSAEQFF. The CDR3 DNA is TGTGCCAGCAGTTTTAGGGACAGGAGAATTGACGGGACTAGCGCTGAGCAGTTCTTC.

The chain recombines TRBV5-5 with TRBJ2-2; a weak D match, TRBD2 (6 bases). Looked up from germline, CDR1 is SGHKS and CDR2 is YYEKEE (reference sequence). CDR3 size: 14 residues. With 1 base removed from V and 5 bases from J, the gap between germline ends came to 9 bases. CDR3 sequence (DNA): TGTGCCAGCAGCTTGAGTGGGAGGACCGGGGAGCTGTTTTTT. As protein: CASSLSGRTGELFF.

This clone showed up just a few times. The sample carries other DNA sequences with the same CDR3. The V call is TRBV5-1, the J call TRBJ2-5; no clear D. The CDR3 spans 12 residues. The germline V gene encodes CDR1 SGHRS and CDR2 YFSETQ. The V gene lost 1 base and the J gene lost 1 base, with 2 bases spanning the gap. This CDR3 reads CASSLSQETQYF. The CDR3 DNA reads TGCGCCAGCAGCTTGTCCCAAGAGACCCAGTACTTC.

The CDR3 region has the DNA TGTGCGCAGGGTCAGGGAGTTGAGCAGTACTTC. It codes for CAQGQGVEQYF. This chain uses TRBV30 with TRBJ2-7; the D call may be TRBD1 or TRBD2 (5 bases each). The CDR3 has 11 amino acids. Germline CDR1 GTSNPN, CDR2 SVGIG (reference sequence).

This chain joins TRBV27 and TRBJ2-3; D remains unclear. Germline V gene sequence: CDR1 MNHEY, CDR2 SMNVEV (reference sequence). The CDR3 spans 17 residues. Trimming removed 2 bases from V and 0 bases from J, with 15 bases in between. Here the CDR3 DNA reads TGTGCCAGCAGTTTAATGAAACATCATACTAGCACAGATACGCAGTATTTT. Protein product: CASSLMKHHTSTDTQYF.

The gene calls are TRBV19 and TRBJ2-2, with D unresolved. CDR1 is LNHDA and CDR2 is SQIVND in the germline V gene (reference sequence). V lost 7 bases and J 7 bases, leaving 19 bases between the germline ends. The CDR3 runs 15 residues. CDR3 loop: CASTPPAGLGGELFF. In DNA, the CDR3 is TGTGCCAGTACCCCGCCGGCAGGCCTCGGCGGGGAGCTGTTTTTT.

V gene TRBV25-1 combines with J gene TRBJ2-5; D remains unclear. Germline values: CDR1 MGHDK, CDR2 SYGVNS. The CDR3 length is 13 residues. The V end was cut by 5 bases, the J end by 4 bases, with 11 bases between. For the CDR3, the DNA is TGTGCCAGCAGTCAATGGGGAATAGAGACCCAGTACTTC. This sequence encodes CASSQWGIETQYF.

This clone was counted a single time. The chain combines TRBV10-2 with TRBJ2-2; 9 nucleotides agree with TRBD1. The germline V gene has CDR1 WSHSY and CDR2 SAAADI. The V and J ends lost 10 bases and 7 bases, in that order; junction bases with no gene match: 13. This CDR3 spans 15 amino acids. The CDR3 loop reads CAIPYPQGAHGELFF. The CDR3 DNA follows: TGCGCCATTCCCTATCCACAGGGGGCTCACGGGGAGCTGTTTTTT.

This chain links TRBV29-1 with TRBJ1-2, with D perhaps matching TRBD1 (5 bases). Germline V CDR1 and CDR2: SQVTM, ANQGSEA. CDR3 length: 16 residues. Trimming cost V 5 bases and J 4 bases, with 23 bases left between them. CDR3 residues: CSVFGGVAGSAYGYTF. The CDR3 nucleotides read TGCAGCGTTTTCGGTGGGGTAGCAGGGTCGGCCTATGGCTACACCTTC. Full variable domain (missing parts from reference TRBV29-1 and TRBJ1-2): SAVISQKPSRDICQRGTSLTIQCQVDSQVTMMFWYRQQPGQSLTLIATANQGSEATYESGFVIDKFPISRPNLTFSTLTVSNMSPEDSSIYLCSVFGGVAGSAYGYTFGSGTRLTVV.

The chain carries TRBV7-3 and TRBJ2-2; D possibly corresponds to TRBD2 (5 bases). The CDR3 is made up of 14 amino acids. V was clipped by 1 base and J by 6 bases, with 9 bases between them. Germline lookup yields CDR1 SGHTA and CDR2 FQGTGA. The CDR3 here is CASSLISGAGELFF. The CDR3 region has the DNA TGTGCCAGCAGCTTAATCAGCGGCGCCGGGGAGCTGTTTTTT.

This clone appeared a single time. The chain combines TRBV5-1 with TRBJ2-7; 9 positions match TRBD2. This CDR3 is 15 amino acids long. Germline V gene data show CDR1 as SGHRS and CDR2 as YFSETQ. V shed 1 base, J shed 2 bases, and the junction held 4 bases outside the gene matches. CDR3 amino acids: CASSLNSGSTYEQYF. Here the CDR3 DNA reads TGCGCCAGCAGCTTGAATAGCGGGAGCACCTACGAGCAGTACTTC.

The rearrangement joins TRBV7-9 to TRBJ1-3, with 7 nucleotides matching TRBD1. The germline gives CDR1 SEHNR, CDR2 FQNEAQ (reference sequence). The CDR3 is 16 amino acids. Trimming took 5 bases from V and 2 from J; bases not matched to a gene: 9. The CDR3 loop is CASSPRRDRAGNTIYF. In DNA, the CDR3 is TGTGCCAGCAGCCCGCGACGAGACAGGGCTGGAAACACCATATATTTT.